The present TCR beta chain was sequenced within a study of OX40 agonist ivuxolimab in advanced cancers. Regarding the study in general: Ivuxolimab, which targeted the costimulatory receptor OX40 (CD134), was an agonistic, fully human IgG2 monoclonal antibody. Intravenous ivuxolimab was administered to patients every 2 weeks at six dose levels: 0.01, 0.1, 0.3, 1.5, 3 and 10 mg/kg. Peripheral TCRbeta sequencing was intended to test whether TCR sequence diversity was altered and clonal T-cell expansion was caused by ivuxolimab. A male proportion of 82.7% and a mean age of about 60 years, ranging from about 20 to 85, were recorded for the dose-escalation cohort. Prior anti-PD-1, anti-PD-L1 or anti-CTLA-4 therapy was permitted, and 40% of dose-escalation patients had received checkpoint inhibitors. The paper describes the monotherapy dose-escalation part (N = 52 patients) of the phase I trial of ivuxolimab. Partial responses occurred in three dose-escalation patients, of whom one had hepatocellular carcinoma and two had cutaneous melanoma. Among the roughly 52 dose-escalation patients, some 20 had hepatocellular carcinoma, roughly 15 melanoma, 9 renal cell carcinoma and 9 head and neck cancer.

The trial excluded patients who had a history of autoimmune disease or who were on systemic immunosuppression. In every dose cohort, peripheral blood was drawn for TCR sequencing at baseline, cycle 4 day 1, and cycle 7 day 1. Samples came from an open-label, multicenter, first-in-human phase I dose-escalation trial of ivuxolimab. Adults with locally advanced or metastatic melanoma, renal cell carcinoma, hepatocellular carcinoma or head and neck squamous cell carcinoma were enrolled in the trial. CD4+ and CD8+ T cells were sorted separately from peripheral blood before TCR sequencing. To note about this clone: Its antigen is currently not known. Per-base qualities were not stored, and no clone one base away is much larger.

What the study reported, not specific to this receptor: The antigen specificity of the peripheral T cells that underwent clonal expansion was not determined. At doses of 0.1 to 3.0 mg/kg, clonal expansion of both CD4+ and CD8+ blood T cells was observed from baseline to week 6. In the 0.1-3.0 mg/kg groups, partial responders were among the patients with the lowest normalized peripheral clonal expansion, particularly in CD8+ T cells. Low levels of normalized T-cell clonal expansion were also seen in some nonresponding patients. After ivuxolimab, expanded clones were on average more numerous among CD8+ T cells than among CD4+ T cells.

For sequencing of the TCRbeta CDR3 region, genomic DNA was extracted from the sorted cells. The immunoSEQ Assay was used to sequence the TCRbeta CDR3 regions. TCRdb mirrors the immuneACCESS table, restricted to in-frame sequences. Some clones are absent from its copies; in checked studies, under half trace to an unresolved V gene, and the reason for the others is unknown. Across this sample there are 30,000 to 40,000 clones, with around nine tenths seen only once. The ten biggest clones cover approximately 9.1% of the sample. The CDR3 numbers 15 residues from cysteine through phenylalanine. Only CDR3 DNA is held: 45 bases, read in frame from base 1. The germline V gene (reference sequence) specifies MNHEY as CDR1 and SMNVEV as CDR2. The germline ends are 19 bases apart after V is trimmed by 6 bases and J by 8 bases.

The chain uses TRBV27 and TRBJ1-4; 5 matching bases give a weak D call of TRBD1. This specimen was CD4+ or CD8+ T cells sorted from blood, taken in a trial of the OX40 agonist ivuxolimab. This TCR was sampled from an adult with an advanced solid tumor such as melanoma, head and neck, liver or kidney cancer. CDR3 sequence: CASRSGTRAQEKLFF. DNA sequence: TGTGCCAGCAGGTCCGGGACCCGGGCGCAGGAAAAACTGTTTTTT. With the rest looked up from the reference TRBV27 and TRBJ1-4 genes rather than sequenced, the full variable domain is EAQVTQNPRYLITVTGKKLTVTCSQNMNHEYMSWYRQDPGLGLRQIYYSMNVEVTDKGDVPEGYKVSRKEKRNFPLILESPSPNQTSLYFCASRSGTRAQEKLFFGSGTQLSVL.